This T cell receptor beta chain is drawn from a study of blood T cells in healthy people across ages. A second about 7 to 12 cycle PCR used barcoded and J-beta primers. Using its own MiXCR run on the 5' RACE reads, TCRdb lists one record per CDR3 protein. Among some 1.8 million distinct CDR3 sequences, around 42% were seen once, and the ten largest hold more than 20%. This clonotype has a count of ten or more. The origin of this receptor is a human donor in good health. Material: blood.

The CDR3 is CASSQTGDEQYF. The CDR3 DNA is TGTGCCAGCAGTCAGACAGGCGATGAGCAGTACTTC. This sequence joins TRBV6-2 or TRBV6-3 and TRBJ2-7; weak D call: TRBD1 (6 bases). CDR1 is MNHEY, CDR2 SVGEGT, per germline. The CDR3 is 12 amino acids. The V gene lost 5 bases and the J gene lost 7 bases, with 12 bases spanning the gap.